What follows are 29 T cell receptor beta chains derived from one specimen sequenced in a study of beta chain features in type 1 diabetes. General study points: Shorter TCRB CDR3s, moderately but significantly so, marked every one of the four CD4+ subsets in Type 1 diabetes patients.

All of the isolated RNA was reverse transcribed, so expressed TCRB transcripts were sequenced. Using immunoSEQ multiplex PCR, the repertoire was profiled, and TCRdb retains in-frame clones only, with some absent. The sample includes 640,000 or so clones, over 13% of them seen just once. Which antigens these TCRs recognize remains unknown. The sequenced sample was naive CD4+ T cells from blood. These receptors came from a man younger than 35 with type 1 diabetes.

The sample holds a few counts of this clone. This sequence joins TRBV6-1 and TRBJ2-6; D remains ambiguous. The CDR3 has 17 residues. The germline V and J ends were trimmed by 0 bases and 1 base, with 10 bases remaining between them. Per germline, CDR1 MNHNS and CDR2 SASEGT. The CDR3 loop reads CASSEATVKSGANVLTF. The CDR3 nucleotides read TGTGCCAGCAGTGAAGCTACAGTAAAATCTGGGGCCAACGTCCTGACTTTC.

The rearrangement joins TRBV28 to TRBJ2-7; 8 bases are shared with TRBD1. The length of the CDR3 is 14 residues. The ends lost 5 bases at V and 3 bases at J; junction bases unmatched: 6. CDR1 and CDR2 from the germline V gene are MDHEN and SYDVKM. CDR3 bases: TGTGCCAGCAGTCCCTTACAGGGGGGCTACGAGCAGTACTTC. Its protein is CASSPLQGGYEQYF.

This clone was observed a few times. The chain links TRBV12-5 to TRBJ1-2; D possibly corresponds to TRBD1 (6 bases). The germline gives CDR1 LGHNT, CDR2 FRNRAP. The CDR3 length is 11 residues. V lost 5 bases and J lost 8, with 9 bases in between. The CDR3 sequence: CASGTTGGYTF. CDR3 coding DNA: TGTGCTAGTGGTACGACAGGAGGCTACACCTTC. Full variable domain (outside the CDR3, taken from reference TRBV12-5 and TRBJ1-2): DARVTQTPRHKVTEMGQEVTMRCQPILGHNTVFWYRQTMMQGLELLAYFRNRAPLDDSGMPKDRFSAEMPDATLATLKIQPSEPRDSAVYFCASGTTGGYTFGSGTRLTVV.

This sequence joins TRBV30 and TRBJ2-1; no clear D. Germline CDR1 is GTSNPN and CDR2 is SVGIG (reference sequence). The germline V and J ends were trimmed by 5 bases and 0 bases, with 14 bases remaining between them. CDR3 length: 15 amino acids. DNA of the CDR3: TGTGCCTGGGCTGGCGCTTGGAACTCCTACAATGAGCAGTTCTTC. Translating it yields CAWAGAWNSYNEQFF.

Concerning this clone: This sample includes further DNA sequences coding for the same CDR3. The CDR3 nucleotides read TGTGCCAGCAGCTCCCTGGATACGCAGTATTTT. Its protein is CASSSLDTQYF. This rearrangement joins TRBV7-9 to TRBJ2-3; D not resolved. The ends were cut back, 4 bases at V and 6 bases at J, with 5 bases in the middle. In germline, CDR1 is SEHNR, CDR2 FQNEAQ (reference sequence). The CDR3 consists of 11 residues. The full variable domain, its missing parts supplied by reference TRBV7-9 and TRBJ2-3, is DTGVSQNPRHKITKRGQNVTFRCDPISEHNRLYWYRQTLGQGPEFLTYFQNEAQLEKSRLLSDRFSAERPKGSFSTLEIQRTEQGDSAMYLCASSSLDTQYFGPGTRLTVL.

This clone was recorded many times. The chain is built from TRBV23-1 and TRBJ2-1, with 7 positions matching TRBD1. TRBV23-1 is designated an ORF whose function remains uncertain. The CDR3 loop spans 14 amino acids. The junction had 11 bases not matched to a gene; V was cut back by 8 bases and J by 7 bases. CDR3 DNA: TGCGCCAGCTCGACAGGGCCTGTGGGGAATGAGCAGTTCTTC. Protein product: CASSTGPVGNEQFF.

This clone was recorded only once. The rearrangement joins TRBV9 to TRBJ2-2, with D possibly TRBD1 on 6 matching bases. V lost 1 base to trimming and J lost 1 base, with 11 bases between them. The CDR3 has 16 amino acids. CDR1 is SGDLS, CDR2 YYNGEE, per germline. The CDR3 DNA sequence: TGTGCCAGCAGCGTAACAGGGTTATTGAACACCGGGGAGCTGTTTTTT. Translation gives CASSVTGLLNTGELFF.

This clone has only a few counts. This chain uses TRBV7-2 with TRBJ2-1, with D uncertain. There are 13 residues in the CDR3. Germline CDR1 and CDR2: SGHTA and FQGNSA. V lost 5 bases and J lost 4, with 9 bases in between. This CDR3 reads CASSRDSYNEQFF. CDR3 DNA sequence: TGTGCCAGCAGCCGTGACTCTTACAATGAGCAGTTCTTC.

The J gene is TRBJ1-1, the V gene TRBV27; 7 nucleotides match TRBD1. V lost 3 bases to trimming and J lost 5 bases; unmatched junction nucleotides: 6. The CDR3 spans 14 residues. Per germline, CDR1 MNHEY and CDR2 SMNVEV (reference sequence). CDR3 amino acids: CASSFSRGRTEAFF. The CDR3 bases are TGTGCCAGCAGTTTTAGTAGGGGGCGGACTGAAGCTTTCTTT.

This clone has only a few counts. The chain carries TRBV4-3 and TRBJ1-2; perhaps TRBD1 as D (5 bases). The CDR3 consists of 16 residues. Trimming cost V 1 base and J 8 bases, with 20 bases left between them. From germline, CDR1 is LGHNA and CDR2 YSLEER. CDR3 in amino acids: CASSQVPRQGAWGYTF. The CDR3 nucleotides are TGCGCCAGCAGCCAAGTTCCCAGGCAGGGAGCCTGGGGCTACACCTTC.

As regards this clone: Additional DNA sequences in this sample encode the identical CDR3. The chain uses TRBV7-2 and TRBJ2-7; 8 positions match TRBD2. The CDR3 length is 15 residues. With 1 base clipped from V and 0 bases from J, the junction kept 2 bases outside the gene matches. Germline V gene lookup returns CDR1 SGHTA and CDR2 FQGNSA. For the CDR3, the DNA is TGTGCCAGCAGCTTAGTAGCGGGGAGCTCCTACGAGCAGTACTTC. Translation: CASSLVAGSSYEQYF.

In this sample, this clone turned up a few times. This chain uses TRBV2 with TRBJ2-7, with a tentative D call TRBD2 (5 bases). The germline V and J ends were trimmed by 10 bases and 0 bases, with 16 bases remaining between them. This CDR3 spans 14 amino acids. CDR1 and CDR2 (germline): SNHLY, FYNNEI. CDR3 DNA sequence: TGTGCCACCGAAGGTAGCGAGAACTCCTACGAGCAGTACTTC. It yields the protein CATEGSENSYEQYF.

There are a few counts of this clone. The chain is built from TRBV6-6 and TRBJ2-3; D is uncertain. Germline V gene lookup returns CDR1 MNHNY and CDR2 SVGAGI (reference sequence). This CDR3 has 14 residues. V shed 6 bases and J shed 0 bases, with 10 bases lying between them. CDR3 nucleotides: TGTGCCAGCAGCAGGTTTACTAGCACAGATACGCAGTATTTT. The encoded protein is CASSRFTSTDTQYF.

The chain couples TRBV6-1 to TRBJ1-1; D is unresolved. V was clipped by 0 bases and J by 4 bases, with 9 bases between them. Germline V gene sequence: CDR1 MNHNS, CDR2 SASEGT. CDR3 length equals 14 residues. The CDR3 here is CASSEAGAFTEAFF. In nucleotides, the CDR3 is TGTGCCAGCAGTGAAGCAGGAGCTTTCACTGAAGCTTTCTTT.

V gene TRBV10-3 combines with J gene TRBJ2-1; no definite D call. The CDR3 contains 12 residues. Germline values: CDR1 ENHRY, CDR2 SYGVKD. V was shortened by 2 bases and J by 7 bases, with 6 bases between the two germline ends. The CDR3 is CAISERQNEQFF. The DNA for the CDR3 is TGTGCCATCAGTGAGAGGCAGAATGAGCAGTTCTTC.

This clone was seen only a few times. The V call is TRBV27, the J call TRBJ2-5, with 10 nucleotides matching TRBD2. Germline CDR1 is MNHEY and CDR2 is SMNVEV (reference sequence). CDR3 length: 15 residues. V was clipped by 3 bases and J by 5 bases; unmatched bases: 6. The CDR3 bases are TGTGCCAGCAGTTTTAAGCGGGAGGGCTTGGAGACCCAGTACTTC. This gives the protein CASSFKREGLETQYF.

The chain combines TRBV2 with TRBJ1-5, with D uncertain. V was clipped by 6 bases and J by 0 bases, with 9 bases between them. Germline V gene lookup returns CDR1 SNHLY and CDR2 FYNNEI. There are 14 residues in the CDR3. The CDR3 reads CASRGGISNQPQHF. In DNA, the CDR3 is TGTGCCAGCAGAGGAGGGATTAGCAATCAGCCCCAGCATTTT.

V is TRBV29-1 and J is TRBJ2-3; possible D gene TRBD2, 5 bases. The CDR3 length is 14 residues. The germline V and J ends were trimmed by 7 bases and 6 bases, with 20 bases remaining between them. CDR1 is SQVTM and CDR2 is ANQGSEA in the germline V gene. CDR3 DNA sequence: TGCAGCGCCGAACGACTACCTGAGGGTGATACGCAGTATTTT. Its protein is CSAERLPEGDTQYF.

This chain's CDR3 is CASSTWDRTYEQYF. DNA for the CDR3: TGTGCCAGCAGCACTTGGGACCGAACCTACGAGCAGTACTTC. The V and J genes are TRBV7-9 and TRBJ2-5, with D perhaps given as TRBD1 or TRBD2 (5 bases each). The DNA matches TRBJ2-7 better at its end, which makes the J call doubtful. The germline CDR1 and CDR2 sequences are SEHNR and FQNEAQ (reference sequence). The CDR3 covers 14 residues.

This clone was seen only a few times. The chain joins TRBV29-1 to TRBJ2-1, with 7 bases fitting TRBD2. The CDR3 sequence is 11 residues long. Germline CDR1 SQVTM, CDR2 ANQGSEA. With 6 bases clipped from V and 8 bases from J, the junction kept 4 bases outside the gene matches. CDR3 in amino acids: CSVTSPDEQFF. DNA for the CDR3: TGCAGCGTGACTAGCCCCGATGAGCAGTTCTTC.

This sequence joins TRBV19 and TRBJ1-4; no firm D call. CDR1 is LNHDA, CDR2 SQIVND, per germline (reference sequence). CDR3 length equals 14 residues. With 6 bases removed from V and 0 bases from J, the gap between germline ends came to 8 bases. The CDR3 bases are TGTGCCAGTAGCCCGCGGACAACTAATGAAAAACTGTTTTTT. It translates to CASSPRTTNEKLFF.

The J gene is TRBJ1-1, the V gene TRBV25-1; no clear D. Germline values: CDR1 MGHDK, CDR2 SYGVNS. The V end lost 0 bases, the J end lost 11 bases, and 16 bases lay between the germline ends. This CDR3 has 14 amino acids. The CDR3 DNA is TGTGCCAGCAGTGAATATATTCGGGGTTACGGGGCTTTCTTT. It encodes CASSEYIRGYGAFF.

The chain combines TRBV5-1 with TRBJ2-1, with D hard to call. Germline V lookup: CDR1 SGHRS, CDR2 YFSETQ. This CDR3 contains 12 residues. V lost 7 bases and J 9 bases, leaving 14 bases between the germline ends. CDR3 in amino acids: CASRPQVGEQFF. CDR3 in DNA: TGCGCCAGCCGCCCACAAGTAGGTGAGCAGTTCTTC. The complete variable domain, with remaining parts taken from reference TRBV5-1 and TRBJ2-1, reads KAGVTQTPRYLIKTRGQQVTLSCSPISGHRSVSWYQQTPGQGLQFLFEYFSETQRNKGNFPGRFSGRQFSNSRSEMNVSTLELGDSALYLCASRPQVGEQFFGPGTRLTVL.

This chain links TRBV4-2 with TRBJ2-1; weak D call: TRBD2 (6 bases). The CDR3 runs to 16 residues. CDR1 and CDR2 from the germline V gene are LGHNA and YNFKEQ. V lost 1 base to trimming and J lost 6 bases, with 16 bases between them. The CDR3 nucleotides read TGTGCCAGCAGCCAAGTGTCGGCGGACTATGGCAATGAGCAGTTCTTC. This gives the protein CASSQVSADYGNEQFF.

The chain combines TRBV6-5 with TRBJ2-5, with TRBD2 as a possible D gene (6 bases). V lost 1 base and J lost 7, with 13 bases in between. The CDR3 is 14 residues long. Germline values: CDR1 MNHEY, CDR2 SVGAGI. In nucleotides, the CDR3 is TGTGCCAGCAGTTACTTTCAGCAGGGAGGGACCCAGTACTTC. Encoded protein: CASSYFQQGGTQYF.

V is TRBV6-5 and J is TRBJ2-4, with TRBD2 matching over 7 bases. Trimming took 0 bases from V and 8 from J; bases not matched to a gene: 1. There are 13 residues in the CDR3. The germline V gene has CDR1 MNHEY and CDR2 SVGAGI. Here the CDR3 DNA reads TGTGCCAGCAGTTACTCCGGGGGGTACATTCAGTACTTC. It is translated as CASSYSGGYIQYF.

V is TRBV5-6 and J is TRBJ1-1, with no clear D. The CDR3 spans 13 residues. Looked up from germline, CDR1 is SGHDT and CDR2 is YYEEEE. V lost 8 bases and J 3 bases, leaving 14 bases between the germline ends. CDR3 loop: CASHIRLDTEAFF. In DNA form, the CDR3 reads TGTGCCAGTCACATCCGGCTAGACACTGAAGCTTTCTTT.

This clone has just a few counts. CDR3: CATARNYGYTF. CDR3 DNA sequence: TGTGCCACCGCCAGAAACTATGGCTACACCTTC. The rearrangement uses TRBV28 and TRBJ1-2; D gene uncertain. CDR3 length: 11 amino acids. From germline, CDR1 is MDHEN and CDR2 SYDVKM. The V end was cut by 10 bases, the J end by 2 bases, with 8 bases between.

The J gene is TRBJ2-1, the V gene TRBV6-5; D is unresolved. Germline V gene lookup returns CDR1 MNHEY and CDR2 SVGAGI. The CDR3 extends over 13 amino acids. Trimming took off 7 bases at V and 6 bases at J, with 13 bases between the two ends. The CDR3, as DNA: TGTGCCAGCAAAAGGTCCGTTGGCAATGAGCAGTTCTTC. Translated, it gives CASKRSVGNEQFF.